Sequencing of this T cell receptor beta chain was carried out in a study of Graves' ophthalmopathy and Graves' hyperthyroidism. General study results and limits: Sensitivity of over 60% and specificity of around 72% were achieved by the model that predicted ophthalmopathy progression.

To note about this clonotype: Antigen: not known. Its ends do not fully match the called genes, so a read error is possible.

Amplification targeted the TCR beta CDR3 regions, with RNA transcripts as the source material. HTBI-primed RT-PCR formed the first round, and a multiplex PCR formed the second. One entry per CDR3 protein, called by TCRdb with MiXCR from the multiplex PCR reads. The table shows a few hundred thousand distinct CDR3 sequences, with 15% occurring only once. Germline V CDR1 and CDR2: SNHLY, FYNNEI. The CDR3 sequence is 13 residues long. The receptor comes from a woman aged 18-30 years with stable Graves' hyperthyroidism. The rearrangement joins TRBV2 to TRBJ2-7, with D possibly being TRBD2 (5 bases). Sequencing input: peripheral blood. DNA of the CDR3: TGTGCCAGCAGGGAAGTCGGGAATCCCGATCAGTACTTC. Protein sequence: CASREVGNPDQYF.